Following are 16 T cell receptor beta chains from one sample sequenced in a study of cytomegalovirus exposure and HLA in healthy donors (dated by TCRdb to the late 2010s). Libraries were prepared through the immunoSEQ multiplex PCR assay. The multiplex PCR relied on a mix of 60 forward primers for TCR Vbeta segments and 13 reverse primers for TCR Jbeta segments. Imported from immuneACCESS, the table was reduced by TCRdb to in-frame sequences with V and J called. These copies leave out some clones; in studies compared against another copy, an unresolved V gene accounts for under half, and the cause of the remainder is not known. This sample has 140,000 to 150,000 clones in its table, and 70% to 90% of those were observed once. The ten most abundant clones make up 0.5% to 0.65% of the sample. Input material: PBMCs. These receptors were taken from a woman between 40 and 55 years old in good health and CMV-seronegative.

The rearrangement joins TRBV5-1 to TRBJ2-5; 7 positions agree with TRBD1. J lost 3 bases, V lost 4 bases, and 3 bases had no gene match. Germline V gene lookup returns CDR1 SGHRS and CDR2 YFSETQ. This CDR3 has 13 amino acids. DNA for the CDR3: TGCGCCAGCAGCCTTGGACAGGAAGAGACCCAGTACTTC. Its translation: CASSLGQEETQYF.

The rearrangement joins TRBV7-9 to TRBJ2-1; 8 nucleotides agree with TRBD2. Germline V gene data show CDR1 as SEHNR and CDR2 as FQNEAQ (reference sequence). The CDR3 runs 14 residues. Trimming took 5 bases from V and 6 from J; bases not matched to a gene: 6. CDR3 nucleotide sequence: TGTGCCAGCAGCCGCCTAGCGGGTCTCAATGAGCAGTTCTTC. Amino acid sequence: CASSRLAGLNEQFF.

CDR3 amino acids: CASDGTDNYGYTF. The CDR3 DNA is TGTGCCAGCGATGGGACAGATAACTATGGCTACACCTTC. V and J are TRBV2 and TRBJ1-2; 7 bases are shared with TRBD1. Trimming at V came to 8 bases and at J to 1 base, leaving 4 bases not matched to a gene. This CDR3 is 13 amino acids long. Germline values: CDR1 SNHLY, CDR2 FYNNEI.

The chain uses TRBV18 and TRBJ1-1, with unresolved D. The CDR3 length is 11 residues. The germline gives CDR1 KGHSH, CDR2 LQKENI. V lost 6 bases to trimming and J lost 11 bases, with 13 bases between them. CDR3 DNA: TGTGCCAGCTCGCCCAATTGGGAGGCTTTCTTT. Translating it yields CASSPNWEAFF.

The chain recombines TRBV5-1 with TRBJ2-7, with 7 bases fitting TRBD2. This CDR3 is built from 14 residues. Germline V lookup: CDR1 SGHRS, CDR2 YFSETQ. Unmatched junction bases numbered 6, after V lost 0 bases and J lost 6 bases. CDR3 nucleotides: TGCGCCAGCAGCTTGGGGACACTAGCGTTCGAGCAGTACTTC. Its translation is CASSLGTLAFEQYF.

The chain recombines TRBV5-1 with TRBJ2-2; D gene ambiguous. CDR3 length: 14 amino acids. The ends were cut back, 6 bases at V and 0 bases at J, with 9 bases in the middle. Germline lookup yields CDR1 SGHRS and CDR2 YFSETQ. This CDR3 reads CASTVEANTGELFF. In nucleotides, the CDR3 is TGCGCCAGCACAGTCGAGGCGAACACCGGGGAGCTGTTTTTT. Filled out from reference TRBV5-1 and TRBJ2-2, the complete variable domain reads KAGVTQTPRYLIKTRGQQVTLSCSPISGHRSVSWYQQTPGQGLQFLFEYFSETQRNKGNFPGRFSGRQFSNSRSEMNVSTLELGDSALYLCASTVEANTGELFFGEGSRLTVL.

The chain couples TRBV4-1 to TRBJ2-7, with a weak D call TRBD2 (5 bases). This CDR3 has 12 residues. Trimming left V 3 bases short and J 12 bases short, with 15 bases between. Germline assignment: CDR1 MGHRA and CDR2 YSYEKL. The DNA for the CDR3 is TGCGCCAGCAGCCACATTTTAGGACTCCTGTACTTC. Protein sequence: CASSHILGLLYF.

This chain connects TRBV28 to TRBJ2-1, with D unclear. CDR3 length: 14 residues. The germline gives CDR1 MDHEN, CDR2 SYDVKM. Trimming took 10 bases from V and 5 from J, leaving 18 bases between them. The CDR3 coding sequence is TGTGCCACAAATACTAACCTCCGGGACAATGAGCAGTTCTTC. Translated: CATNTNLRDNEQFF.

The CDR3: CASSLTDTQYF. Written as DNA, the CDR3 is TGTGCCAGCAGCCTCACAGATACGCAGTATTTT. This rearrangement joins TRBV2 to TRBJ2-3; no definite D call. Trimming removed 6 bases at V and 2 bases at J, with 3 bases between. The germline V gene has CDR1 SNHLY and CDR2 FYNNEI. This CDR3 comprises 11 residues.

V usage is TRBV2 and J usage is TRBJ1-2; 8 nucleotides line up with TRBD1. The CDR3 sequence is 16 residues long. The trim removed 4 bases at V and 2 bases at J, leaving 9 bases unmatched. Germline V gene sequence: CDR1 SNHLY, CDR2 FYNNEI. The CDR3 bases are TGTGCCAGCAGTGTGGACAGGGCCCCGGGCAACTATGGCTACACCTTC. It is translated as CASSVDRAPGNYGYTF. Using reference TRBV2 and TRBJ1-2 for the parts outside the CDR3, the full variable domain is EPEVTQTPSHQVTQMGQEVILRCVPISNHLYFYWYRQILGQKVEFLVSFYNNEISEKSEIFDDQFSVERPDGSNFTLKIRSTKLEDSAMYFCASSVDRAPGNYGYTFGSGTRLTVV.

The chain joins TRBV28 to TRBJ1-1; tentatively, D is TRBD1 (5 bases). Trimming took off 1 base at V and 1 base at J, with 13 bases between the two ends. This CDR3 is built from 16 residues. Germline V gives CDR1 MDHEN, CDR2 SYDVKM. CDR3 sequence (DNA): TGTGCCAGCAGTTTATCGCCAGGGAGGGGGAACACTGAAGCTTTCTTT. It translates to CASSLSPGRGNTEAFF.

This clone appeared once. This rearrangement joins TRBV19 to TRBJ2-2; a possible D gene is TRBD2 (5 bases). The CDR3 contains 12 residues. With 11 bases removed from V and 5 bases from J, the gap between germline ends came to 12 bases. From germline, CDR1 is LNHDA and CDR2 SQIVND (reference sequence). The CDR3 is CASLWETGELFF. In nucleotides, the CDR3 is TGTGCCTCCCTGTGGGAGACCGGGGAGCTGTTTTTT. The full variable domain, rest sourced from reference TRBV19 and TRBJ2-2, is DGGITQSPKYLFRKEGQNVTLSCEQNLNHDAMYWYRQDPGQGLRLIYYSQIVNDFQKGDIAEGYSVSREKKESFPLTVTSAQKNPTAFYLCASLWETGELFFGEGSRLTVL.

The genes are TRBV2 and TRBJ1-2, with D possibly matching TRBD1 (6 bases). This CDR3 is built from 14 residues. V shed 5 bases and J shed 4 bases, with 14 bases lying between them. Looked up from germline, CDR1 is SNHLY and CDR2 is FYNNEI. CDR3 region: CASSLGAISYGYTF. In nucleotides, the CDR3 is TGTGCCAGCAGTTTGGGGGCCATTAGCTATGGCTACACCTTC.

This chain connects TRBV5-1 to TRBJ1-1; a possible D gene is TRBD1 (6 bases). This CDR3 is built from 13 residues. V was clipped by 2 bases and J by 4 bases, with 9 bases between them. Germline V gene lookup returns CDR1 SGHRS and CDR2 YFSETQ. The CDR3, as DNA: TGCGCCAGCAGCTTTGGGGGCGGCACTGAAGCTTTCTTT. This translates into CASSFGGGTEAFF.

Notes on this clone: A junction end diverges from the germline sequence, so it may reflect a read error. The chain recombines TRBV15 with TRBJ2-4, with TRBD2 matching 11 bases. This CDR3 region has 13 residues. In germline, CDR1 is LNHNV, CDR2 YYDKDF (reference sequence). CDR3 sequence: CATSRPTSGGLSF. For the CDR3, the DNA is TGTGCCACCAGCAGACCCACTAGCGGGGGCCTTTCCTTC.

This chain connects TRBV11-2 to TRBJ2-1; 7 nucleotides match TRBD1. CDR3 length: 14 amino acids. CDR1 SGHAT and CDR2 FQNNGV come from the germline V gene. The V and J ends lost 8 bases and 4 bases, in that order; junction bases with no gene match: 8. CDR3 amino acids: CASGTGARYNEQFF. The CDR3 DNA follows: TGTGCCAGCGGAACAGGGGCGCGGTACAATGAGCAGTTCTTC.